This T cell receptor (beta chain) was identified in a study of response to subunit inactivated influenza vaccine (dated by TCRdb to 2016 to 2019). Background on the whole study: Deep quantitative T cell receptor repertoire profiling was used in the study to track responses to a trivalent subunit inactivated influenza vaccine. The research as a whole found: The authors suggested that each seasonal influenza vaccination may recruit only a limited number of new T cells.

CDR1 and CDR2 were assigned from the germline V gene as SGDLS and YYNGEE. Trimming removed 4 bases from V and 0 bases from J; the gene matches leave 9 bases unexplained. The CDR3, cysteine through phenylalanine, is 17 amino acids long. Of the read, only the CDR3 DNA is kept; its 51 bases are in frame from base 1. Turning to this clonotype: It has no known antigen specificity. Base qualities are not at hand, and no much larger clone is one base apart.

The library was built by means of RT-PCR. Sequencing was performed on an Illumina HiSeq 2500. In TCRdb, the public reads were trimmed at Q25 with fastp and aligned with MiXCR, with productive beta chains retained. Rows merge per CDR3 protein into single entries with the most common DNA and genes. This sample is represented by about 540,000 distinct CDR3 sequences; around 21% of them were singletons. The ten largest clones represent 2.5% to 3.5% of the sample. The same data also went into a second study, on T cells expressing NK-cell markers. As described in the second report: 5'RACE template switching, by which a universal primer site and unique molecular identifiers were added, was used to make TCR beta cDNA libraries. Three sorted T-cell subsets (CD3+CD56+NKG2C+, CD3+CD56+NKG2C- and CD3+CD56-NKG2C+) from fewer than 10 donors had their TCR beta-chain repertoires profiled. Among the eight sequenced donors, seven were HCMV-seropositive and one was HCMV-seronegative. To restrict sorting to alphabetaTCR-expressing T cells, an anti-gammadeltaTCR antibody was added in several experiments. In several donors, the dominant CD3+CD56+NKG2C+ clonotypes ranked among the top 10 CD8+ clonotypes, making up roughly 1.0-8% of CD8+ T cells. Those dominant clonotypes were again the most abundant among CD3+CD56-NKG2C+ cells in a handful of donors, at roughly 25-65%. Whether the expanded NKG2C-expressing T cell clones were specific for HCMV antigens was left unclear. Randomly selected healthy volunteers, three men and five women, were used as the eight sequenced donors. A commercial ELISA kit detecting HCMV-specific IgG in serum was used to determine HCMV serostatus. Ficoll density gradient centrifugation was used to isolate peripheral blood mononuclear cells from blood. CD4+ and CD8+ T cells were isolated from PBMC by magnetic immunoseparation with Miltenyi isolation kits. cDNA synthesis was primed from the TCR beta constant segment, followed by two successive PCR amplification steps. Libraries were sequenced as 2 x 150 bp reads on Illumina HiSeq 2000/2500, MiSeq or NextSeq. MIGEC was used to demultiplex reads and group the reads by UMI, and MiTCR was used to assemble and quantify clonotypes. To remove erroneous sequences, TCR cDNA sequences were retained only when supported by two or more reads. Downstream repertoire analysis used the tcR package, and clonotypes were matched across fractions by CDR3 nucleotide sequence plus V segment. VDJmatch was used to annotate antigen specificity against VDJdb, with one amino acid substitution in CDR3 allowed.

The sample consisted of CD4+ T cells sorted from PBMCs, taken roughly 12 days after vaccination. The chain is assembled from TRBV9 and TRBJ2-2; TRBD1 fits 7 bases in the junction. This TCR was sampled from a man in his fifties who received an inactivated influenza vaccine. Donor details come from another sample of the same person, matched by shared clones. The CDR3 protein sequence reads: CASSPRYGTANTGELFF. The DNA reads TGTGCCAGCAGCCCGAGGTATGGGACAGCGAACACCGGGGAGCTGTTTTTT.